This T cell receptor (beta chain) stems from a study of T cells in localized non-small cell lung cancer. Study results and caveats: Uninvolved adjacent lung had more T cell clonality than any other tissue, topping tumor. Among the top 100 tumor clones, a median about 59 appeared in adjacent lung. Heterogeneity is still possible, as just one tumor region was sequenced. A raised T cell density in blood coincided with lengthier overall survival.

TCRdb keeps only in-frame clones here, not all; method: immunoSEQ multiplex PCR. Among about 6,800 clones listed, about half were seen once. The germline CDR1 and CDR2 sequences are MNHGY and SAAAGT. The length of the CDR3 is 14 residues. The V gene lost 8 bases and the J gene lost 4 bases, with 17 bases spanning the gap. This clone turned up a few times. The target antigen is unknown. The chain uses TRBV6-8 and TRBJ1-2, with a possible D match to TRBD1 (6 bases). This TCR was sampled from a man between 40 and 75 years old with stage I lung adenocarcinoma. The sequencing here drew on lymph node tissue, taken before any cancer treatment. In nucleotides, the CDR3 is TGTGCCAGCGCCCCCGGGGGGCCGGGCTATGGCTACACCTTC. Residues: CASAPGGPGYGYTF.